The 9 T cell receptor beta chains below were found in one sample sequenced in a study of regulatory T cells in long-lasting Graves disease. The time point is: newly diagnosed GD, antithyroid drugs for less than 3 months. Making the TCR library involved RNA that had been extracted from PBMCs. TCR beta libraries were built with iRepertoire HTBI primers and Arm-PCR of CDR3 regions. Each CDR3 protein gets one entry after TCRdb re-called the multiplex PCR reads with MiXCR. The data show 500,000 to 700,000 distinct CDR3 sequences, approximately 15% seen once. These data were also reused for a study on T cells in Graves' hyperthyroidism and ophthalmopathy.

The specimen was peripheral blood mononuclear cells (PBMCs), collected at new diagnosis, from a patient treated with antithyroid drugs. The receptors derive from a woman aged 25 to 39 with Graves disease.

About this clonotype itself: A clone one base away is much larger, so this may be a read error. The chain couples TRBV27 to TRBJ2-7; no firm D call. Germline CDR1 and CDR2: MNHEY and SMNVEV (reference sequence). The CDR3 has 14 residues. For the CDR3, the DNA is TGTGCCGGCAGTTCTACTCTTGAATCCTACGAGCAGTACTTC. It codes for CAGSSTLESYEQYF.

The V call is TRBV3-1, the J call TRBJ2-4, with 10 bases that match TRBD2. Germline V gives CDR1 LGHDT, CDR2 YNNKEL (reference sequence). Trimming removed 1 base from V and 7 bases from J; junction bases left unmatched: 7. CDR3 length: 16 residues. The CDR3 nucleotides read TGTGCCAGCAGCCAAGCAGTGGCTAGCGGGAGTAACATTCAGTACTTC. Translated: CASSQAVASGSNIQYF.

V gene TRBV5-1 combines with J gene TRBJ1-6; D gene uncertain. Per the germline V gene, CDR1 is SGHRS and CDR2 is YFSETQ. The CDR3 length is 14 residues. Trimming removed 7 bases at V and 5 bases at J, with 13 bases between. CDR3 region: CASYPGLDNSPLHF. DNA for the CDR3: TGCGCCAGCTACCCGGGTTTGGATAATTCACCCCTCCACTTT.

In this sample, this clonotype turned up many times. The rearrangement uses TRBV29-1 and TRBJ2-3, with 13 bases identical to TRBD2. Trimming took 6 bases from V and 4 from J; bases not matched to a gene: 7. The CDR3 has 15 residues. Germline assignment: CDR1 SQVTM and CDR2 ANQGSEA. CDR3 bases: TGCAGCGTAAGGACTAGCGGGAGCTCGGCAGATACGCAGTATTTT. Translation: CSVRTSGSSADTQYF.

The genes are TRBV19 and TRBJ2-7; 9 positions match TRBD1. The J segment lost 3 bases and the V segment lost 6 bases, leaving 9 bases of the junction unmatched. Germline lookup yields CDR1 LNHDA and CDR2 SQIVND (reference sequence). CDR3 length equals 15 residues. CDR3 coding DNA: TGTGCCAGTAGCTCCGGGGACAGGGTGGACTACGAGCAGTACTTC. Residues: CASSSGDRVDYEQYF.

In its sample, this clonotype was seen a few times. An end of the junction does not agree with germline; a read error may underlie this. V gene TRBV6-1 combines with J gene TRBJ2-3; 11 bases fit TRBD2. Germline V CDR1 and CDR2: MNHNS, SASEGT. The CDR3 contains 15 residues. The CDR3 coding sequence is TGTGCCAGCACCCTCCTTAGCGGGAGGGAAGATACGCAGTGTTTT. Protein: CASTLLSGREDTQCF.

In its sample, this clonotype was seen once. This sequence joins TRBV11-3 and TRBJ2-2; 8 nucleotides agree with TRBD1. This CDR3 comprises 15 residues. From germline, CDR1 is SGHNT and CDR2 YENEEA. Losses at the gene ends were 2 bases for V and 4 bases for J; bases not matched to a gene: 3. In DNA form, the CDR3 reads TGTGCCAGCAGCTTAAGGACAGGGAGCACCGGGGAGCTGTTTTTT. This codes for CASSLRTGSTGELFF.

This clonotype occurred a few times. A much larger clone is a single base away; this may be a read error. The chain has TRBV6-5 and TRBJ2-7; D possibly corresponds to TRBD1 (5 bases). V gave up 2 bases and J gave up 3 bases, with 5 bases separating them. The germline gives CDR1 MNHEY, CDR2 SVGAGI. This CDR3 has 12 residues. The CDR3: CASSYRGYEQYF. Written as DNA, the CDR3 is TGTGCCAGCAGTTACAGGGGCTACGAGCAGTACTTC.

This clonotype was detected ten times or more. The chain employs TRBV12-3 or TRBV12-4 and TRBJ2-7; the match to TRBD1 covers 8 bases. The CDR3 spans 13 residues. The ends lost 6 bases at V and 5 bases at J; junction bases unmatched: 6. CDR3 in amino acids: CASSYDRGDEQYF. CDR3 bases: TGTGCCAGCAGCTACGACAGGGGCGACGAGCAGTACTTC.